The TCR beta chain under discussion was sequenced for a study of blood T cell repertoires in COVID-19. About the study: The samples span acute and convalescent COVID-19 from the United States, Italy and Spain. In each case, the material was cDNA or gDNA derived from T cells, B-cell-depleted T cells, or PBMCs.

Original methodology: Reference gene primer amplification yielded estimated nucleated cell counts. The data were produced by immunoSEQ multiplex PCR, yet TCRdb's version contains in-frame clones alone and is incomplete. V, J and clone size are taken as reported in that table, and D and trimming were inferred from the DNA itself. The table lists hundreds of thousands of clones, roughly 86% of them singletons. CDR1 and CDR2 from the germline V gene are SEHNR and FQNEAQ (reference sequence). The V end lost 5 bases, the J end lost 7 bases, and 14 bases lay between the germline ends. The CDR3 runs 13 residues.

The material sequenced was peripheral blood. The sequence was collected from a man aged 65 to 85 with acute or convalescent COVID-19. This rearrangement joins TRBV7-9 to TRBJ1-2; possibly TRBD1 for D (6 bases). The CDR3 nucleotides read TGTGCCAGCAGCCGAGACAGGCCTACTGGCTACACCTTC. Translated: CASSRDRPTGYTF.